The T cell receptor beta chain described here comes from a study of T cell changes during pregnancy in multiple sclerosis. Sequencing was performed with immunoSEQ multiplex PCR; in TCRdb, only in-frame clones are kept and a portion is missing. The sample contains 45,000 to 60,000 clones, about 90% of which appear only once. This CDR3 spans 11 amino acids. With 4 bases removed from V and 7 bases from J, the gap between germline ends came to 6 bases. CDR1 SGDLS and CDR2 YYNGEE come from the germline V gene. The sample here was peripheral blood, taken in the first trimester of pregnancy. This clonotype was obtained from a female donor with multiple sclerosis, enrolled in a pregnancy study. The J gene is TRBJ2-1, the V gene TRBV9; the D is unclear. The CDR3 DNA reads TGTGCCAGCAGCTCCCCTAATGAGCAGTTCTTC. Protein: CASSSPNEQFF.